The rows below give T cell receptor beta chains drawn from one sample of a study of blood T cells in healthy people across ages. MiXCR was run by TCRdb on the 5' RACE reads, yielding one entry per CDR3 protein. The data hold roughly 800,000 distinct CDR3 sequences, with roughly 25% observed a single time. The data also belong to a second study, concerning T cells of mothers and their children.

Specimen: blood. Source of these receptors: a boy younger than 18 in good health. The CDR3 runs from the conserved cysteine through the conserved F or W. The D gene is left open where the match is weak. Clone size is given for some rows only: seen once, a few or many times, or a class if the clone is expanded.

>TRBV7-9|TRBJ2-7|NA|14|few
TGTGCCAGCAGCTCACGTGGCCAGGCGGGGGAGCAGTACTTC
CASSSRGQAGEQYF
>TRBV12-3/TRBV12-4|TRBJ2-5|NA|15|NA
TGTGCCAGCAGTCCCGGGGTCCGTGATCAAGAGACCCAGTACTTC
CASSPGVRDQETQYF
>TRBV5-5|TRBJ1-6|NA|15|NA
TGTGCCAGCAGCTTGGGGGGGCTCGGGAATTCACCCCTCCACTTT
CASSLGGLGNSPLHF
>TRBV10-3|TRBJ2-5|TRBD2|16|few
TGTGCCATCAGTGAGTCAGGGCTAGCGGAGAAAGAGACCCAGTACTTC
CAISESGLAEKETQYF
>TRBV7-2|TRBJ1-4|TRBD1|15|NA
TGTGCCAGCAACGCCTACAGGGGGCCCAATGAAAAACTGTTTTTT
CASNAYRGPNEKLFF
>TRBV6-5|TRBJ1-2|TRBD1|14|NA
TGCGCCAGCAGTTACTTGCAGGGGGCGCCTGGCTACACCTTC
CASSYLQGAPGYTF
>TRBV9|TRBJ2-4|NA|16|NA
TGTGCCAGCAGCGTAGGTCGTGGCGGGACCAAAAACATTCAGTACTTC
CASSVGRGGTKNIQYF
>TRBV28|TRBJ1-1|NA|13|NA
TGTGCCAGCAGCTCAACAGGGTACACTGAAGCTTTCTTT
CASSSTGYTEAFF
>TRBV29-1|TRBJ2-7|NA|14|NA
TGCAGCGTTGTAGGAGGGCTGGGTTCCTACGAGCAGTACTTC
CSVVGGLGSYEQYF
>TRBV6-1|TRBJ2-7|NA|18|NA
TGTGCCAGCAGCCAAGCTGGGGAGCGACTAGGGTTTGGGTACGAGCAGTACTTC
CASSQAGERLGFGYEQYF
>TRBV7-6|TRBJ2-7|NA|15|NA
TGTGCCAGCGGGGACCCCGGGGACCCCAACAACGAGCAGTACTTC
CASGDPGDPNNEQYF
>TRBV12-3/TRBV12-4|TRBJ2-7|TRBD2|14|NA
TGTGCCAGCAGTTTAGCACTAGCGGGAGGCGAGCAGTACTTC
CASSLALAGGEQYF
>TRBV7-2|TRBJ2-3|TRBD2|19|NA
TGTGCCAGCAGCTTATTCGCGGGAGGGCTTGAACCTAACACAGATACACAGTATTTT
CASSLFAGGLEPNTDTQYF
>TRBV5-1|TRBJ2-7|TRBD2|14|few
TGCGCCAGCAGCTCCCGGGGGGGGCGAGACGAGCAGTACTTC
CASSSRGGRDEQYF
>TRBV30|TRBJ1-1|TRBD1|14|NA
TGTGCCTGGAGTAGAGGACAGGGGGCAACTGAAGCTTTCTTT
CAWSRGQGATEAFF
>TRBV7-9|TRBJ2-5|TRBD2|15|few
TGTGCCAGCAGCCCTGGACTAGCGGGAGTACCGGCCCAGTACTTC
CASSPGLAGVPAQYF
>TRBV7-3|TRBJ2-1|TRBD2|16|NA
TGTGCCAGCAGCTTAACCCTAGCGGGGGTTTACAATGAGCAGTTCTTC
CASSLTLAGVYNEQFF
>TRBV6-2/TRBV6-3|TRBJ1-2|NA|11|NA
TGTGCCAGCAGTCCTCTCCATGGCTACACCTTC
CASSPLHGYTF
>TRBV20-1|TRBJ2-1|NA|14|few
TGCAGTGCTCCGGGGTCAAACTCCTACAATGAGCAGTTCTTC
CSAPGSNSYNEQFF
>TRBV20-1|TRBJ2-5|TRBD1|15|NA
TGCAGTGCTAGAAACCCCGGGACAGGGAAAGAGACCCAGTACTTC
CSARNPGTGKETQYF
>TRBV6-5|TRBJ2-5|NA|15|NA
TGTGCCAGCAGTAGGTCGCAGGGGCGCTTAGAGACCCAGTACTTC
CASSRSQGRLETQYF
>TRBV7-9|TRBJ2-1|TRBD2|15|NA
TGTGCCAGCAGCTTCCGGGACTATTCTTCCAATGAGCAGTTCTTC
CASSFRDYSSNEQFF
>TRBV25-1|TRBJ1-2|TRBD1|14|few
TGTGCCAGCGGTCAAGGGGGCGCGTATCTTGGCTACACCTTC
CASGQGGAYLGYTF